A selection of T cell receptor beta chains follows, all from one sample in a study of T cell repertoires in cytomegalovirus infection. TCRdb analysed the reads with MiXCR anew, one entry per CDR3 protein. Among hundreds of thousands of distinct CDR3 sequences listed, 24% were seen once. What was sequenced was CD8+ T cells from PBMCs. These receptors came from a human donor in good health (CMV status not recorded). Some clones in this sample may be carry-over from other donors' samples. The CDR3 runs from the conserved cysteine through the conserved F or W. Each record gives: CDR3 DNA, CDR3 protein, J gene, V gene, clone size, D gene. D genes are given only for firm matches. Size is omitted from some rows. Given values are once, few, many or a class for expanded clones.

TGTGCCAGCAGTCCGGGACTAGTGGGGGCCAGTTTCCCCGGGGAGCTGTTTTTT CASSPGLVGASFPGELFF TRBJ2-2 TRBV12-3/TRBV12-4 NA TRBD2
TGTGCCAGCAGTCGCCGGGGGAACTATGGCTACACCTTC CASSRRGNYGYTF TRBJ1-2 TRBV6-2/TRBV6-3 NA NA
TGTGCCAGCAGTGAATATTACTTCAGGACAGGGAGCTCCTACGAGCAGTACTTC CASSEYYFRTGSSYEQYF TRBJ2-7 TRBV25-1 many TRBD1
TGTGCCAGCAGCTTAACGACAGGGGGGAGAGAGAATGAGCAGTTCTTC CASSLTTGGRENEQFF TRBJ2-1 TRBV7-9 many TRBD1
TGTGCCAGCAGCGCCTTTTTGTCGACCGTATTTGGAAACACCATATATTTT CASSAFLSTVFGNTIYF TRBJ1-3 TRBV5-8 few NA
TGTGCCAGCAGTTACGGGATTGAGGAGCAGTACTTC CASSYGIEEQYF TRBJ2-7 TRBV6-6 many NA
TGCAGTGCTAGGAACAGGGGGCTCAATCAGCCCCAGCATTTT CSARNRGLNQPQHF TRBJ1-5 TRBV20-1 NA TRBD1
TGTGCCAGCGGGCCCAGGATCACCGGGGAGCTGTTTTTT CASGPRITGELFF TRBJ2-2 TRBV7-2 many NA
TGTGCCAGCAGTCCCCCCGGGGTCGGAAACACTGAAGCTTTCTTT CASSPPGVGNTEAFF TRBJ1-1 TRBV28 many NA
TGTGCCAGCAGTGACAAATGGGGTGAGGTCAATCAGCCCCAGCATTTT CASSDKWGEVNQPQHF TRBJ1-5 TRBV28 NA NA
TGTGCTAGTGGTTTGGTACTAACGCTACAGGTCGGTCAGCCCCAGCATTTT CASGLVLTLQVGQPQHF TRBJ1-5 TRBV12-5 many NA
TGTGCCAGCAGCCTACCGGGACAGGGGCAAGAGACCCAGTACTTC CASSLPGQGQETQYF TRBJ2-5 TRBV12-3/TRBV12-4 NA TRBD1
TGTGCCAGCAGTCCTTCGACTAGCGGGGGGCCCCACGAGCAGTGCTTC CASSPSTSGGPHEQCF TRBJ2-7 TRBV5-6 once TRBD2
TGTGCCGTCTCGTGGGGGTCGATGACTGAAGCTTTCTTT CAVSWGSMTEAFF TRBJ1-1 TRBV28 few NA
TGTGCCAGCAGCGTATATGCCGGGGAGCTGTTTTTT CASSVYAGELFF TRBJ2-2 TRBV9 NA NA
TGTGCCAGCAGTTACTGGACAGGCAGCTATGGCTACACCTTC CASSYWTGSYGYTF TRBJ1-2 TRBV6-6 NA TRBD1
TGTGCCAGCAGTTCGCAGGAGTTTCTTGAAGCTTTCTTT CASSSQEFLEAFF TRBJ1-1 TRBV28 NA NA
TGTGCCAGCAGCACCCGACAGAATGAAAAACTGTTTTTT CASSTRQNEKLFF TRBJ1-4 TRBV7-9 NA NA
TGCAGCGTACTAACAGGGAACTACAATGAGCAGTTCTTC CSVLTGNYNEQFF TRBJ2-1 TRBV29-1 NA NA
TGCAGCGTTGTGTCAGTCCTCGGCTACACCTTC CSVVSVLGYTF TRBJ1-2 TRBV29-1 few NA
TGTGCCAGCAACAAAGGTGGGGCCCTGTTCTTC CASNKGGALFF TRBJ2-1 TRBV7-2 many NA
TGTGCCAGCAGCTTACCTGACAGGGAAAGTGAGCAGTTCTTC CASSLPDRESEQFF TRBJ2-1 TRBV7-9 many TRBD1
TGTGCCAGCAGCTTCGGGGTAACCTACGAGCAGTACTTC CASSFGVTYEQYF TRBJ2-7 TRBV7-6 many NA
TGTGCCAGCAGTCAGGGACAAGAAGCTTTCTTT CASSQGQEAFF TRBJ1-1 TRBV27 many NA
TGTGCCAGCAGCTTAAGAGCGGGGGGGCTTGAGCAGTTCTTC CASSLRAGGLEQFF TRBJ2-1 TRBV7-8 many TRBD2
TGTGCCAGCAGCAATAATGAGGGAACTGAAGCTTTCTTT CASSNNEGTEAFF TRBJ1-1 TRBV7-6 few NA
TGTGCCAGCAGCCAAGCATGGGGGGGCCTCCATGAGCAGTTCTTC CASSQAWGGLHEQFF TRBJ2-1 TRBV11-2 few NA
TGCAGTGCTAGAGATAACGAACTAGCGGGGGGGCAGTCCGGGGAGCTGTTTTTT CSARDNELAGGQSGELFF TRBJ2-2 TRBV20-1 NA TRBD2
TGTGCCAGCAGCTTCCCCGGACAGGGGAGGGAATCACCCCTCCACTTT CASSFPGQGRESPLHF TRBJ1-6 TRBV5-6 few TRBD1
TGCGCCAGCAGCCAAGATAGTATTCGCAGGGGCTCCTACAATGAGCAGTTCTTC CASSQDSIRRGSYNEQFF TRBJ2-1 TRBV4-1 NA NA
TGTGCCAGCAACTCTCGTGTGGACAGGGAAGACGCAGATACGCAGTATTTT CASNSRVDREDADTQYF TRBJ2-3 TRBV9 NA TRBD1
TGCAGCGTTCGACTAGCGGGGTCTTTCTCCTACGAGCAGTACTTC CSVRLAGSFSYEQYF TRBJ2-7 TRBV29-1 NA TRBD2
TGTGCCAGCAGCTCCGGGGGGGCTAACACAGATACGCAGTATTTT CASSSGGANTDTQYF TRBJ2-3 TRBV7-9 NA TRBD2
TGCAGTGCTAGAGATCGATCGGGACGGGGGTCGACAGATACGCAGTATTTT CSARDRSGRGSTDTQYF TRBJ2-3 TRBV20-1 NA NA
TGTGCCAGCAGCCAAGATGATGGGGGACTAGTACCCTCCTACGAGCAGTACTTC CASSQDDGGLVPSYEQYF TRBJ2-7 TRBV3-1 NA TRBD2
TGTGCCAGCAGTTTAGGACGGCTAAAACTGTTTTTT CASSLGRLKLFF TRBJ1-4 TRBV12-3/TRBV12-4 NA NA
TGTGCCAGCAGCTTAGTTGGGGACCTAGGCGCGAACACCGGGGAGCTGTTTTTT CASSLVGDLGANTGELFF TRBJ2-2 TRBV7-2 many NA